This TCR beta chain appears in the sequencing data of a study of cytomegalovirus exposure and HLA in healthy donors (TCRdb year 2017). Broadly, across the study: An earlier analysis of about 530 of the donors reported approximately 260 Gb of sequence data and 95 million to 120 million unique TCR beta sequences obtained from 180 million or so T cells. An early release covering roughly 600 HLA-typed donors comprised roughly 300 gigabases of sequencing data and around 80 million unique TCR sequences. Of the 300 to 500 genotyped donors, 65% to 90% were placed in the genetic ancestry cluster associated with self-reported Caucasian donors. The study aimed to test whether cataloging public T cell receptors could reveal signatures of past pathogen exposure. The study profiled the T cell repertoires of approximately 700 subjects by immunosequencing and related them to cytomegalovirus serostatus. In addition to the first cohort of 666 subjects, a separate validation cohort of approximately 120 different subjects was used. To predict cytomegalovirus infection status, the study brought together high-throughput TCR immunosequencing, statistical association of individual TCRs with disease status, and machine learning. A later analysis re-examined previously published TCR beta repertoires from about 670 donors and added high-resolution HLA genotyping to investigate patterns of TCR occurrence. Rather than drawing on any new phenotypic data, the later analysis identified candidate immune exposures from TCR beta sequences and the way those sequences occurred across donors. In an earlier analysis of roughly 540 of the donors, high-throughput TCR beta sequencing was used to judge whether each TCR beta V gene segment behaved as functional or pseudogenic. Donor age, sex, ethnicity and CMV serostatus were compiled alongside the repertoire data. A later genetic analysis used genome-wide SNP genotypes for about 60% of the 666 donors, treating that subset as a discovery cohort. All discovery cohort repertoires had been generated on a single sequencing platform. HLA typing included class I and class II loci at four-digit resolution. The number of typed donors differed by locus: 629-630 for A, B, C, DRB1 and DQB1; 500 to 550 for DQA1; around 580 for DPA1; and roughly 490 for DPB1. Several DR-DQ haplotypes were treated as single units for association and clustering because of strong linkage in the cohort. Among some 400 genotyped donors of the cohort, an average of about 240,000 unique TCR beta nucleotide sequences were sequenced per donor, roughly a sixth of them non-productive.

Clipping removes 0 bases from V and 2 bases from J, with 7 as the unmatched junction base count. The germline V gene provides CDR1 LGHNA and CDR2 YNFKEQ. The CDR3 sequence holds 17 residues, the cysteine and phenylalanine included. Of all the DNA, just the CDR3 is kept, 51 bases in frame from base 1. To prepare the library, the immunoSEQ multiplex PCR assay was applied. For the multiplex PCR, a mixture combining 60 forward primers for TCR Vbeta segments and 13 reverse primers for TCR Jbeta segments was used. Amplification of the CDR3 region of rearranged TCR beta genes was performed with a multiplex PCR assay on genomic DNA. The Illumina HiSeq System was used to sequence the amplified TCR beta libraries as 87-base-pair reads. Concerning the study's data processing: A later analysis counted about 82 million unique TCR beta chains across the roughly 700 repertoires, and around 12 million of these chains were shared by at least two donors. To remove PCR and sequencing errors, raw reads were error-corrected and collapsed into unique sequences using a nearest-neighbor algorithm that merged closely related sequences. To assign V, D and J gene segments, CDR3 sequences were aligned to IMGT reference sequences. For a sequence to be retained, a match of at least six nucleotides was required to both a V gene segment and a J gene segment. A rearrangement was called productive if the CDR3 had no stop codons and remained in frame with V and J, and every other rearrangement was called non-productive. Following IMGT convention, CDR3 was defined as the stretch from the second conserved V-encoded cysteine to the conserved J-encoded phenylalanine. The earlier analysis of approximately 590 of the donors excluded any sequence lacking an unambiguous match to a single V gene segment. In an earlier analysis of about 590 of the donors, a V segment was called functional when productive rearrangements were above 56.7%, and segregating when the standard deviation between donors exceeded 5%. A statistical classification framework was built to diagnose cytomegalovirus status from the catalog of TCR beta chain sequences. A later analysis assigned V and J genes by comparing TCR nucleotide sequences with IMGT/GENE-DB human TR gene sequences. Using the TCRdist pipeline, a later analysis assigned CDR3 sequences along with most-parsimonious VDJ recombination scenarios. In a later analysis, every TCR beta chain was defined by the combination of its CDR3 amino acid sequence and its V-gene family, and reads without a unique V-gene family were dropped. In a later analysis, around 600 highly shared, low-generation-probability nucleotide sequences were removed to address suspected cross-contamination and a sequencing artifact. A later analysis calculated a clonal expansion index for each public chain from normalized within-repertoire ranks of inferred template counts. A later analysis computed generation probabilities with a VDJ recombination model fitted to out-of-frame rearrangements, and checked the results against IGoR. A later analysis scored TCR-TCR, TCR-HLA and TCR-CMV co-occurrence with hypergeometric tests, applying a repertoire-size bias correction to TCR pairs. To estimate false discovery rates, a later analysis permuted the HLA or CMV assignments 20 times. A later analysis grouped co-occurring TCRs with DBSCAN, adding TCRdist sequence similarity when clustering within HLA-allele-positive subsets. Repertoires with fewer than 30,000 or more than 120,000 public chains, plus five repertoires with anomalous nucleotide sharing, were excluded from co-occurrence clustering. The clones in this table, taken by TCRdb from immuneACCESS, are in-frame only. Not every clone is retained; where verified, under half of the shortfall comes from an unresolved V gene, and the cause of the rest is unknown. From that table come the V and J calls and clone size; the DNA was used to work out D and trimming. This sample lists about 130,000 clones; approximately 75% were detected once. The ten largest clones represent roughly 4% of the sample.

The cohort was made up of under 800 healthy bone marrow donors. At the time of sampling, every cohort member was nominally healthy, though immune exposures that went unrecorded were likely present. The donor tested CMV seropositive and was one of the 289 seropositive cohort members. Every donor gave a peripheral blood sample, and the peripheral blood mononuclear cells from that sample were used for TCR beta sequencing. The Qiagen DNeasy Blood Extraction Kit was used to extract genomic DNA from the blood cell samples. Summary of the overall study and its limitations: In this cohort, only TCR beta chains were sequenced, and detectable features were limited by the absence of alpha or paired-chain data. According to a later analysis, most CMV-associated TCR beta chains appeared to be HLA-restricted, and the HLA associations seemed to be driven largely by CMV exposure. In a later analysis, HLA-associated TCR beta chains showed more clonal expansion and lower generation probabilities than non-associated chains that were equally common. Correlated functional status among segregating V segments might reflect linkage disequilibrium, but an unknown experimental factor could not be ruled out. A total of fewer than 200 TCR beta chains were listed by the study as associated with cytomegalovirus. According to a later analysis, parvovirus B19, influenza, CMV and Epstein-Barr virus appeared linked to several top co-occurrence clusters. A group of highly shared sequence variants was considered likely to be a technical artifact of the sequencing pipeline. Assigning TCR associations to individual alleles was difficult when HLA alleles, especially DR and DQ, strongly co-occurred. The classifier was reported to diagnose cytomegalovirus status with high specificity and sensitivity in both the original and validation cohorts. Some IMGT-functional V segments, including TRBV6-2 and TRBV6-3, could not be told apart with the 87-base-pair reads, so those segments were excluded. Because counts were too low, under 20 rarely observed V segments, including chromosome 9 orphons, were left out of the earlier analysis of about 620 of the donors. An earlier analysis of approximately 590 of the donors showed that most TCR beta V segments appeared in productive rearrangements either about 87% or about 30% of the time, which broadly matched IMGT annotations. According to the authors, the approach could potentially be generalized to other disease states and immunological phenotypes. The only immune exposure information available for the cohort was CMV serostatus. Presence/absence analyses assumed roughly uniform sequencing depth across donors, an assumption that may not hold. In a later genetic analysis, a missense DCLRE1C variant was associated with V-gene and J-gene trimming of TCR beta chains, and the association was replicated in an independent cohort. Compared with the roughly 600-donor mean, donors in an Asian-associated ancestry cluster had fewer N-insertions in productive TCRs, according to a later genetic analysis. A later analysis found that TCR association rates varied across HLA loci, with DRB1 alleles showing the most associated TCRs and HLA-C alleles the fewest. HLA typing was unavailable for some donors at each locus, so association tests used only the typed subset. In vitro tests confirmed that a few of the cytomegalovirus-associated TCR beta chains recognize cytomegalovirus antigens. A further reported finding was that TCR beta sequences accurately predicted the HLA-A and HLA-B alleles for most subjects in the first cohort. Most TCR sequences were seen in very few donors, while some public TCRs were found in many individuals. At a false discovery rate of 0.05, a later analysis linked under 20,000 TCR beta sequences to specific HLA alleles.

As for this clone: Its antigen remains unidentified. Within one base of it there is no much larger clone, and no base qualities were kept.

The rearrangement joined TRBV4-2 to TRBJ1-5; TRBD1 matches 7 bases in the middle. This clonotype was sampled from a man aged 50 to 60 in good health and CMV-seropositive. The source material was PBMCs. The CDR3 in this case is CASSQETNRGGNQPQHF. The nucleotides read TGTGCCAGCAGCCAAGAGACCAACAGGGGAGGCAATCAGCCCCAGCATTTT.